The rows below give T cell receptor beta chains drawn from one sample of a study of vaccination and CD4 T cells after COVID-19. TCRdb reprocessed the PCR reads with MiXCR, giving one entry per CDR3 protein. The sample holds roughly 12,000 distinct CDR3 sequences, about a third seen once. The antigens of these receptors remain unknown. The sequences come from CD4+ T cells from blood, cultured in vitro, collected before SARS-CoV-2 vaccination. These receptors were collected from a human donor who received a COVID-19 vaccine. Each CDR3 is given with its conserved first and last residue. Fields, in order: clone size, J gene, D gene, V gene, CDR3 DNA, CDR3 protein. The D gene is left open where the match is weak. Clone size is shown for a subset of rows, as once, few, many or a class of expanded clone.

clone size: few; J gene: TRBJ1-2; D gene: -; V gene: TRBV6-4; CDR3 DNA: TGTGCCAGCAGTGACTGGCCGGGACGCAGCTATGGCTACACCTTC; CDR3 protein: CASSDWPGRSYGYTF
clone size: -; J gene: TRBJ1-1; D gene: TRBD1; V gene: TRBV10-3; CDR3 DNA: TGTGCCATCGTGGGACAGTGGAACACTGAAGCTTTCTTT; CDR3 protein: CAIVGQWNTEAFF
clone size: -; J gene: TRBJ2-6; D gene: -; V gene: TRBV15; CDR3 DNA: TGTGCCACCAGCAGACCTGAGTTGGGGCCTGGGGCCAACGTCCTGACTTTC; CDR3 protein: CATSRPELGPGANVLTF
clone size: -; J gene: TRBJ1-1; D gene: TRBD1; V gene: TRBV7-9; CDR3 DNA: TGTGTCAGCAGCTTTGGGACAGGACGAAGAGGAGGGAACACTGAAGCTTTCTTT; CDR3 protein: CVSSFGTGRRGGNTEAFF
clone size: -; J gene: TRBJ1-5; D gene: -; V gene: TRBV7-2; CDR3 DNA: TGTGCCAGCAGCGACCAGTCGGGATCAAATCAGCCCCAGCATTTT; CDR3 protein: CASSDQSGSNQPQHF
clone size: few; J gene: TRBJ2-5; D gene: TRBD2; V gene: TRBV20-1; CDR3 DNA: TGCAGTGCTACCTATAGGACTAGCGGGGGGGCCGCCGGAGAGACCCAGTACTTC; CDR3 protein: CSATYRTSGGAAGETQYF
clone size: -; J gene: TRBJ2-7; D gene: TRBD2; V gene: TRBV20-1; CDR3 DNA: TGCAGTGCCATGACTAGCGGGGGGGGTAGCTCCTACGAGCAGTACTTC; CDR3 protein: CSAMTSGGGSSYEQYF
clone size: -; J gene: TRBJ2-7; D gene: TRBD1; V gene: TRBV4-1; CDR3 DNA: TGCGCCAGCAGCCAGAGGGGACAGGGACCTGACGAGCAGTACTTC; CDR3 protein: CASSQRGQGPDEQYF
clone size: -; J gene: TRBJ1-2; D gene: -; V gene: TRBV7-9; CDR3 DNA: TGTGCCAGCAGCTTCTCTGAGGATGGCTACACCTTC; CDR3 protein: CASSFSEDGYTF
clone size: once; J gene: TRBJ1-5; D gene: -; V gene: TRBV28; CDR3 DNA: TGTGCCAGCAGTTTGGAACTGGGGGTCGGGAATCAGCCCCAGCATTTT; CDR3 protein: CASSLELGVGNQPQHF
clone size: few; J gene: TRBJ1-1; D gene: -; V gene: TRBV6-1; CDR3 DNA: TGTGCCAGCAGTCCGCCCACAAGGGGTGTGACCACTGAAGCTTTCTTT; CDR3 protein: CASSPPTRGVTTEAFF
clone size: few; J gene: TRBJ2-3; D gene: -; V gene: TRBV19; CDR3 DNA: TGTGCCAGTAGTATAGGGCAGGGACGGGATACGCAGTATTTT; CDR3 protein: CASSIGQGRDTQYF
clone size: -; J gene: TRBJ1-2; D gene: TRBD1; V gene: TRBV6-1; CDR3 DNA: TGTGCCAGCAGTGATACCGGGACAGGGAAAGGCTACACCTTC; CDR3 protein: CASSDTGTGKGYTF
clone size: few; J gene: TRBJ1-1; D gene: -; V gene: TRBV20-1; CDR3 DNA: TGCAGTGCTAGAGGGGGTTTTGGTAGTACGGGTCAGCTGAACACTGAAGCTTTCTTT; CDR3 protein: CSARGGFGSTGQLNTEAFF
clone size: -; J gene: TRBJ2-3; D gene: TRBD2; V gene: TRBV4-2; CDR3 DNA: TGTGCCAGCAGCCAACAGGCGGGGGGGACCGATACGCAGTATTTT; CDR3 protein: CASSQQAGGTDTQYF
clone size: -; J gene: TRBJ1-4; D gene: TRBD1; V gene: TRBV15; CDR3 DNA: TGTGCCACCAGCAGGGAGACAGGGGGCTTACTTGAAAAACTGTTTTTT; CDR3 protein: CATSRETGGLLEKLFF
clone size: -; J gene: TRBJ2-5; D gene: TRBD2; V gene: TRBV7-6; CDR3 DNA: TGTGCCAGCAGCAAAAAGACTAGCGGGCAAGAGACCCAGTACTTC; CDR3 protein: CASSKKTSGQETQYF
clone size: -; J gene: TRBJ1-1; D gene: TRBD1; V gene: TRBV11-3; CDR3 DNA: TGTGCCAGCAGCTTAGTACAGGGGAGGACTGAAGCTTTCTTT; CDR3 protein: CASSLVQGRTEAFF
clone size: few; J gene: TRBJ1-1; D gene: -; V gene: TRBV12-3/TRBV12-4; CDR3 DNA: TGTGCCAGCAGTCTGAAAAAGGACACTGAAGCTTTCTTT; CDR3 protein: CASSLKKDTEAFF
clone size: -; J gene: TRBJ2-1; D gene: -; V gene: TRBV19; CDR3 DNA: TGTGCCAGTAGCCGGGACTCGACTTACAATGAGCAGTTCTTC; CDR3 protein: CASSRDSTYNEQFF
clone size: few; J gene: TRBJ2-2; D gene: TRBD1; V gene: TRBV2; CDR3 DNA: TGTGCCTCGGACAGGGTAAACGGGGAGCTGTTTTTT; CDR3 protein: CASDRVNGELFF
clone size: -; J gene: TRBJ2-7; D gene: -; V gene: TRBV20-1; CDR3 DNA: TGCAGTGCTACCCTTACAGGGAACCCCCACGAGCAGTACTTC; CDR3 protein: CSATLTGNPHEQYF
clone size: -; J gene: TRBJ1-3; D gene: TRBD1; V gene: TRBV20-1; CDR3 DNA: TGCAGTGCTAGAGGGACAGGGGCCCCTGGAAACACCATATATTTT; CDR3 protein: CSARGTGAPGNTIYF
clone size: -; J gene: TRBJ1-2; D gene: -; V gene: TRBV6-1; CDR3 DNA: TGTGCCAGCACGGGAGGGACACCGGGAAGCCTGGCTAATGGCTACACCTTC; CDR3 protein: CASTGGTPGSLANGYTF
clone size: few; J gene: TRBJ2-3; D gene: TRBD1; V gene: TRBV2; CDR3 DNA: TGTGCCAGAAAGACAGGGGCCACAGATACGCAGTATTTT; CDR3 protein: CARKTGATDTQYF
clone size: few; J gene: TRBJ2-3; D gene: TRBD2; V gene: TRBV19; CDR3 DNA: TGTGCCAGTAGTTCTTCTAGCGGGGGGGCCGGTAGCGCAGATACGCAGTATTTT; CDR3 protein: CASSSSSGGAGSADTQYF
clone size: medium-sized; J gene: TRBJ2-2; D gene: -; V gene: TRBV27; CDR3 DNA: TGTGCCGTTTCCACTAGTCCGCCCGGGGAGCTGTTTTTT; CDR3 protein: CAVSTSPPGELFF
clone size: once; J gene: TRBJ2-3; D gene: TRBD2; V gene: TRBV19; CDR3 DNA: TGTGCCAGTAGTATAGTTGCGGCGGGGGGAGAAGCGGGAAGCACAGATACGCAGTATTTT; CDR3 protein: CASSIVAAGGEAGSTDTQYF
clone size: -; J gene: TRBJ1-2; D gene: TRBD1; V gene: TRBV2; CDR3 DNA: TGTGCCAGCAGTGCGGACAGGGCTTCCGGTGGCTACACCTTC; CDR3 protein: CASSADRASGGYTF
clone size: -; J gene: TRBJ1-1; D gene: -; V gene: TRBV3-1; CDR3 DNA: TGTGCCAGCAGCCAAGGGGACGGCTCAGATCCAGCTTTCTTT; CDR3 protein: CASSQGDGSDPAFF
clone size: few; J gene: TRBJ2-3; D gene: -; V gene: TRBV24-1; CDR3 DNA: TGTGCCACCCAGCTGGGTGGGGCAGGGTCGGCAGATACGCAGTATTTT; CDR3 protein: CATQLGGAGSADTQYF
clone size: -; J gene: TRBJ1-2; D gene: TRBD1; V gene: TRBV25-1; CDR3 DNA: TGTGCCAGCAGACCGGAGGGGGCCCCGGGAAGAGGCTACACCTTC; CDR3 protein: CASRPEGAPGRGYTF
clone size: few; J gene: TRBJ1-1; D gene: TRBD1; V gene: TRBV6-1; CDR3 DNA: TGTGCCAGCAGTGCCATCACAGGGGGCGAAATTGAAGCTTTCTTT; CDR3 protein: CASSAITGGEIEAFF
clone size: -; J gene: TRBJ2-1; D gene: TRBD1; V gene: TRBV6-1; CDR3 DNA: TGTGCCAGCAGTGATGAGGGGGCCCCCGAGTACAATGAGCAGTTCTTC; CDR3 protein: CASSDEGAPEYNEQFF
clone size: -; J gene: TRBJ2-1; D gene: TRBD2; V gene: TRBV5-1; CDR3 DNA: TGCGCCAGCAGCGGGGGGGATTCCTACAATGAGCAGTTCTTC; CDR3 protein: CASSGGDSYNEQFF
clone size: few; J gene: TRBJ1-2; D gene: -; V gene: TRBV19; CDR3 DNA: TGTGCCAGTAGTATCCGCATCGATAAATTCTATGGCTACACCTTC; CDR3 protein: CASSIRIDKFYGYTF
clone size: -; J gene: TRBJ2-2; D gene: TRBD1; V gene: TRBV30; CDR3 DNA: TGTGCCTGGAGTGGAGATAGGGGGCGAGGAACCGGGGAGCTGTTTTTT; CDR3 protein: CAWSGDRGRGTGELFF
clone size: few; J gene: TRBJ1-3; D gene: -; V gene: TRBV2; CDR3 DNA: TGTGCCAGCAGCCTATTCGGGGGTAGCTCTGGAAACACCATATATTTT; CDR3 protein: CASSLFGGSSGNTIYF
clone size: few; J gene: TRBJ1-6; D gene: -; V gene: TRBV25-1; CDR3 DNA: TGTGCCAGCAGTGGGGCAGGGCGAGATTCACCCCTCCACTTT; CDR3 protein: CASSGAGRDSPLHF
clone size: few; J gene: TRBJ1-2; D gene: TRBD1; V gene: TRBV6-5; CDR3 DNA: TGTGCCAGCAGTTTGAGATTCGGGACAGGGGTCGGCTACACCTTC; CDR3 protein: CASSLRFGTGVGYTF
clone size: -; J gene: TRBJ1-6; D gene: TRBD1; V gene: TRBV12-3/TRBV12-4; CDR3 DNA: TGTGCCAGCAGTGACAGGGGAGATAATTCACCCCTCCACTTT; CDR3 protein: CASSDRGDNSPLHF
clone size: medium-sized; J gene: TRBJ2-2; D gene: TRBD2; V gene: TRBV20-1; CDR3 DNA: TGCAGTGCTCGAGGTAGGACTAGCCGGACCGGGGAGCTGTTTTTT; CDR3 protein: CSARGRTSRTGELFF